The clone carrying this T cell receptor beta chain was recorded many times. Antigen specificity is unknown. The CDR3 runs to 11 residues. The germline gives CDR1 DFQATT, CDR2 SNEGSKA (reference sequence). The V segment lost 2 bases and the J segment 12 bases; nucleotides outside the gene matches: 5. Through Arm-PCR of CDR3 regions and iRepertoire HTBI primers, TCR beta libraries were built. Each CDR3 protein gets one entry after TCRdb re-called the multiplex PCR reads with MiXCR. Among about 660,000 distinct CDR3 sequences listed, about 32% were seen once. The data stem from a study of regulatory T cells in long-lasting Graves disease. Whole-study results and caveats: TRBV28, TRBJ1-2 and TRBJ2-5 emerged as the favored segments in persistent disease. Newly diagnosed patients had higher TCR diversity than persistent Graves' patients did. Persistent patients shared 2,741 public clonotypes among themselves. Newly diagnosed patients shared fewer, at roughly 970.

Time point of the sample: persistent/refractory GD, antithyroid drugs over 5 years with positive TRAb. Extracted RNA from PBMCs served as the source of the TCR library. By American Thyroid Association guidelines, Graves' disease was diagnosed in the cohort. Here the sequenced sample was peripheral blood mononuclear cells (PBMCs), taken when the disease was refractory, from a patient treated with antithyroid drugs. The chain joins TRBV20-1 to TRBJ1-2, with 8 positions matching TRBD1. This sequence originates from a female donor with Graves disease. As DNA, the CDR3 is TGCAGTGCTAGATTAGGACAGGGAGACACCTTC. This gives the protein CSARLGQGDTF.